The 12 T cell receptor beta chains presented below share a single source sample, sequenced in a study of blood T cell repertoires in COVID-19. Sequenced by immunoSEQ multiplex PCR; TCRdb stores in-frame clones only, minus some. Counted here are more than 250,000 clones, 85% occurring once; the ten biggest clones make up 4.5% to 6%. Sequenced sample: peripheral blood. Receptor source: a man aged 45 to 65 with active or convalescent COVID-19.

The chain recombines TRBV4-2 with TRBJ2-5; D is possibly TRBD1 (5 bases). V lost 0 bases and J 3 bases, leaving 20 bases between the germline ends. CDR1 and CDR2 (germline): LGHNA, YNFKEQ. The CDR3 runs to 18 residues. This CDR3 is CASSQEGSDSINKETQYF. CDR3 sequence (DNA): TGTGCCAGCAGCCAAGAGGGCTCCGACAGCATAAACAAAGAGACCCAGTACTTC.

This rearrangement joins TRBV1 to TRBJ2-1; TRBD2 is the table's D call and was not checked against the DNA. TRBV1 is a pseudogene segment. This CDR3 region has 15 residues. CDR3 in amino acids: CTSSERLADYNEQFF. CDR3 nucleotide sequence: TGCACCAGCAGCGAGCGTCTAGCGGACTACAATGAGCAGTTCTTC.

This clone has only a few counts. The genes are TRBV5-1 and TRBJ2-7; 9 bases are a match to TRBD1. The CDR3 has 15 residues. Looked up from germline, CDR1 is SGHRS and CDR2 is YFSETQ. The ends lost 3 bases at V and 0 bases at J; junction bases unmatched: 4. The CDR3 is CASSWGQGSSYEQYF. The CDR3 DNA follows: TGCGCCAGCAGCTGGGGACAGGGTAGCTCCTACGAGCAGTACTTC.

This chain joins TRBV6-5 and TRBJ1-1; maybe TRBD1 (6 bases). Deletions cut 5 bases from V and 3 bases from J, with 10 bases between. The CDR3 loop spans 13 amino acids. From germline, CDR1 is MNHEY and CDR2 SVGAGI. The CDR3 is CASSTGPDTEAFF. The CDR3 DNA reads as TGTGCCAGCAGTACAGGGCCGGACACTGAAGCTTTCTTT.

This chain links TRBV19 with TRBJ1-2; 9 nucleotides line up with TRBD1. Germline-derived CDR1 and CDR2 are LNHDA and SQIVND (reference sequence). J gave up 4 bases and V 1 base, and 4 bases lay outside the gene matches. The CDR3 length is 15 residues. The CDR3 DNA reads as TGTGCCAGTAGTATAGGGGACAGGGAACCCTATGGCTACACCTTC. Its protein is CASSIGDREPYGYTF.

The chain carries TRBV29-1 and TRBJ1-2; TRBD1 agrees at 8 bases. V lost 4 bases to trimming and J lost 6 bases; unmatched junction nucleotides: 7. The CDR3 runs to 13 residues. Germline V gives CDR1 SQVTM, CDR2 ANQGSEA. For the CDR3, the DNA is TGCAGCGTTGTGCCCTGGACAGGGCATGGCTACACCTTC. This translates into CSVVPWTGHGYTF. Using reference TRBV29-1 and TRBJ1-2 for the parts outside the CDR3, the full variable domain is SAVISQKPSRDICQRGTSLTIQCQVDSQVTMMFWYRQQPGQSLTLIATANQGSEATYESGFVIDKFPISRPNLTFSTLTVSNMSPEDSSIYLCSVVPWTGHGYTFGSGTRLTVV.

Remarks on this clone: Other DNA sequences in this specimen translate into the identical CDR3. The rearrangement joins TRBV15 to TRBJ2-7; D might be TRBD1 (5 bases). V lost 0 bases, J lost 1 base, and 7 bases lay in between. Germline V gives CDR1 LNHNV, CDR2 YYDKDF (reference sequence). CDR3 length: 14 residues. The CDR3 nucleotides read TGTGCCACCAGCAGAGATGCAGGGTCCTACGAGCAGTACTTC. Translating gives CATSRDAGSYEQYF.

V gene TRBV25-1 combines with J gene TRBJ2-7; 9 nucleotides agree with TRBD1. CDR3 length: 14 residues. Germline CDR1 is MGHDK and CDR2 is SYGVNS. V was clipped by 4 bases and J by 2 bases; unmatched bases: 3. The CDR3 DNA sequence: TGTGCCAGCAGTGTTGGACAGGGGCCCTACGAGCAGTACTTC. As protein: CASSVGQGPYEQYF.

The chain recombines TRBV5-8 with TRBJ1-2; 9 bases are a match to TRBD1. Germline assignment: CDR1 SGHTS and CDR2 YDEGEE. The CDR3 spans 15 residues. Trimming cost V 0 bases and J 4 bases; bases outside gene matches: 4. The DNA for the CDR3 is TGTGCCAGCAGCTTGGGGGGGACAGGGACCTATGGCTACACCTTC. Amino acids: CASSLGGTGTYGYTF.

CDR3 in DNA: TGTGCCAGCAGTTCCCGCGTTAGCACAGATACGCAGTATTTT. Its translation is CASSSRVSTDTQYF. This rearrangement joins TRBV28 to TRBJ2-3, with D unresolved. Trimming left V 4 bases short and J 0 bases short, with 8 bases between. Germline CDR1 and CDR2: MDHEN and SYDVKM. The CDR3 runs to 14 residues.

This chain uses TRBV13 with TRBJ1-5; possibly TRBD1 for D (5 bases). Germline CDR1 and CDR2: PRHDT and FYEKMQ (reference sequence). The CDR3 extends over 15 amino acids. Trimming stripped 0 bases from V and 1 base from J, with 7 bases between. The CDR3 reads CASSLGRGSNQPQHF. In DNA form, the CDR3 reads TGTGCCAGCAGCTTAGGCCGGGGGAGCAATCAGCCCCAGCATTTT.

The rearrangement links TRBV21-1 to TRBJ1-5; TRBD1, as called in the table, went unchecked against the DNA. TRBV21-1 is listed as a pseudogene. CDR3 length: 15 amino acids. CDR3 sequence: CASSKAGRSNQPQHF. The CDR3 DNA follows: TGTGCCAGCAGCAAAGCTGGCAGAAGCAATCAGCCCCAGCATTTT.